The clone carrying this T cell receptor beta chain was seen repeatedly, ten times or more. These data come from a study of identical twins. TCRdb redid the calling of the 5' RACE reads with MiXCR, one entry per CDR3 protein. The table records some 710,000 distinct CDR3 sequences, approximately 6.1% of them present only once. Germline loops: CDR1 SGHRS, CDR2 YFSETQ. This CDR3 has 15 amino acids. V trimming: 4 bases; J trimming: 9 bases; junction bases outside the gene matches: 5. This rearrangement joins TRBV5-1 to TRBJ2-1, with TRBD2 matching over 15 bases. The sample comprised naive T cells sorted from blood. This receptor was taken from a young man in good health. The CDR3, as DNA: TGCGCCAGCAGCAAACCGGGACTAGCGGGAGGTGAGCAGTTCTTC. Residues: CASSKPGLAGGEQFF.